This TCR beta chain was found in a study of identical twins (dated by TCRdb to the mid-2010s). Study-wide context: To test whether fetal clonotypes persist, this study deep-sequenced TCR alpha and beta repertoires from monozygotic twins, from unrelated adults of various ages, and from cord blood. Replicate twin experiments were performed at different times using different library preparation protocols to rule out contamination.

This clonotype was observed a handful of times. Its recognized antigen is unknown. The junction does not match germline at one end; this may be a read error. The germline V gene encodes CDR1 SEHNR and CDR2 FQNEAQ (reference sequence). The CDR3 contains 12 residues, cysteine and phenylalanine counted. Only CDR3 DNA is held: 36 bases, read in frame from base 1. Every donor was a healthy Caucasian. The twin cohort comprised three pairs of female monozygotic twins, all aged roughly 18 to 30 years. Using Miltenyi CD45RO+ enrichment and human naive T-cell isolation kits, memory (CD45RO+) and naive T cells were isolated from PBMC. Library preparation employed 5' RACE. Sequencer: Illumina HiSeq 2000. A universal primer binding site was introduced by template switching, and a unique molecular identifier was present in the final cDNA, enabling accurate counting of TCR cDNA molecules. Specific primers in the conserved constant-segment region were used to synthesize first-strand cDNA for TCR alpha and beta chains. To control for contamination, every cDNA library carried two barcodes: a SMART-Mk sample barcode plus Illumina barcodes. TruSeq adapter sequences along with Illumina sample barcodes were introduced in two successive PCR steps. The TCR alpha and beta cDNA libraries were sequenced on the Illumina HiSeq platform using custom primers. For the original study's pipeline: Raw reads were processed with MiGEC to extract unique molecular identifiers, and MiXCR was used to determine CDR3 positions. For each individual, recombination models were inferred using an EM algorithm with the repgenHMM and IGoR tools. The tcR package in R was used for shared clonotype analysis, with sharing normalized by the product of cloneset sizes. To study raw recombination free of thymic and clonal selection effects, out-of-frame nonproductive sequences were analyzed. Using fastp trimming at Q25 and MiXCR clonotype assembly, TCRdb reanalyzed the public sequencing data and kept in-frame beta chains. Each record represents a unique CDR3 protein, reported with the most common genes and DNA among its rows. TCRdb, not the original authors, processed these V and J calls. The sample has about 240,000 distinct CDR3 sequences on record, about 13% of them singletons. The ten largest clones add up to 3.5% to 5% of the sample.

General findings and caveats noted by the study authors: Invariant T cells such as MAIT and iNKT could partly confound zero-insertion analyses, though diverse VJ usage argued against this for most clonotypes. Because the same donors could not be followed over many years, the conclusions relied on cross-sectional statistical analysis. Abundant cord blood beta clonotypes had fewer insertions, young adult naive repertoires showed a similar but weaker trend, and memory repertoires showed no such trend. In monozygotic twins, out-of-frame TCR alpha sharing was systematically underestimated by recombination models, although the models agreed with sharing between unrelated individuals. Excess twin sharing in beta out-of-frame sequences was weaker because fewer shared sequences lowered the signal-to-noise ratio. Compared with coincidental sharing between unrelated individuals, out-of-frame TCR alpha sequences shared between twins had an excess of sequences with low generation probability.

The sample was also reused in another study, on yellow fever vaccine responses in identical twins. The other study reports the following: The authors reported that the T cell response to vaccination in identical twins appeared partly convergent and partly personalized. Focusing on identical twins, the study followed the T cell clones that responded to the vaccine, and did so with precision.

The TCR sequence derives from a woman younger than 30 in good health. The sequence links TRBV7-9 to TRBJ2-1, and TRBD2 may be the D gene, going by 6 matching bases. The specimen sequenced was memory (CD45RO+) T cells sorted from blood. The cell subset or site label, read with the paper, signifies: CD45RO+ enriched T cells. CDR3 reads: CAKRDSDNEQFF. At the DNA level, the sequence is TGTGCGAAGAGGGACTCCGACAATGAGCAGTTCTTC.